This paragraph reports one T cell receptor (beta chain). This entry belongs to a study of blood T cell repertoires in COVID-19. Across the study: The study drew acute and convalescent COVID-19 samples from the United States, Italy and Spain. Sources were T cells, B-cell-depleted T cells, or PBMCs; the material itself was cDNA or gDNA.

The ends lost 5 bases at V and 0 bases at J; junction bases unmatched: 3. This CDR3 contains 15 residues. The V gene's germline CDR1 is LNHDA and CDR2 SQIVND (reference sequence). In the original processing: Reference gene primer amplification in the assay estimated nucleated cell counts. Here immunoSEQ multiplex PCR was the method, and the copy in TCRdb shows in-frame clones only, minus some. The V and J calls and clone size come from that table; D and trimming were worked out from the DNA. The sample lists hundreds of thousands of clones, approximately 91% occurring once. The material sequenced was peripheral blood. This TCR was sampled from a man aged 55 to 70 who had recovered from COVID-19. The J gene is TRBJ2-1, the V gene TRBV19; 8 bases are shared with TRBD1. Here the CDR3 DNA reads TGTGCCAGTAGTCAGGGGGCGAGCTCCTACAATGAGCAGTTCTTC. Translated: CASSQGASSYNEQFF.